This entry concerns a single TCR beta chain. Data came from immunoSEQ multiplex PCR; TCRdb stores just in-frame clones and leaves some out. The sample yields tens of thousands of clones, over 80% seen once. Looked up from germline, CDR1 is SEHNR and CDR2 is FQNEAQ (reference sequence). V lost 1 base, J lost 6 bases, and 12 bases lay in between. The CDR3 contains 14 residues. These data belong to a study of OX40 agonist ivuxolimab in advanced cancers. Blood specimens came from baseline, cycle 4 day 1, and cycle 7 day 1. The chain couples TRBV7-9 to TRBJ1-2; possibly TRBD1 for D (5 bases). The sequencing here drew on CD4+ or CD8+ T cells sorted from blood, taken in a trial of the OX40 agonist ivuxolimab. The source is an adult with an advanced solid tumor such as melanoma, head and neck, liver or kidney cancer. CDR3 coding DNA: TGTGCCAGCAGCTTAGTTGACAGCCCACATGGCTACACCTTC. Encoded protein: CASSLVDSPHGYTF.